This is a list of T cell receptor beta chains from one sample in a study of blood T cell repertoires in COVID-19. Profiling relied on immunoSEQ multiplex PCR, and the TCRdb table lists in-frame clones only, not all of them. The repertoire includes about 98,000 clones, over 70% of them detected once, and about 24% sits in the top ten. The sequenced sample was peripheral blood. These receptors originate from a man in his sixties or seventies with acute or convalescent COVID-19. Each CDR3 is given with its conserved first and last residue. A D gene is named only where the DNA matches it firmly. The size entry is marked missing in some rows and otherwise reads once, few, many or a size class.

size	V	D	length	J	CDR3	DNA
NA	TRBV5-4	TRBD2	16	TRBJ2-3	CASSPGTSGATDTQYF	TGTGCCAGCAGCCCTGGGACTAGCGGGGCCACAGATACGCAGTATTTT
once	TRBV6-5	TRBD1	15	TRBJ2-3	CASSYRGHATDTQYF	TGTGCCAGCAGTTACAGGGGGCACGCCACAGATACGCAGTATTTT
NA	TRBV5-4	NA	16	TRBJ2-3	CASSPLRAGGTDTQYF	TGTGCCAGCAGCCCCCTCAGGGCAGGGGGCACAGATACGCAGTATTTT
NA	TRBV7-6	NA	18	TRBJ2-3	CASSFALGRGHLTDTQYF	TGTGCCAGCAGCTTCGCCCTTGGTAGGGGACATCTCACAGATACGCAGTATTTT
NA	TRBV7-3	NA	12	TRBJ2-3	CASSFSGTPQYF	TGTGCCAGCAGCTTCTCCGGTACTCCGCAGTATTTT
NA	TRBV27	NA	16	TRBJ2-6	CASSSLPGHGANVLTF	TGTGCCAGCAGTTCCCTACCAGGGCACGGGGCCAACGTCCTGACTTTC
few	TRBV12-3/TRBV12-4	TRBD1	12	TRBJ1-2	CASSDRAWGYTF	TGTGCCAGCAGTGACAGGGCTTGGGGCTACACCTTC
NA	TRBV9	NA	12	TRBJ2-7	CASSVEGYEQYF	TGTGCCAGCAGCGTAGAGGGGTACGAGCAGTACTTC
NA	TRBV13	TRBD2	16	TRBJ2-3	CASRVRGGGSKDTQYF	TGTGCCAGCAGAGTTCGGGGAGGCGGGAGTAAAGATACGCAGTATTTT
few	TRBV5-4	NA	17	TRBJ1-2	CASSLPIRTEVNYGYTF	TGTGCCAGCAGCTTGCCGATCCGGACGGAGGTTAACTATGGCTACACCTTC
NA	TRBV30	NA	14	TRBJ1-5	CAWSLRRGNQPQHF	TGTGCCTGGAGCTTGCGTCGGGGGAATCAGCCCCAGCATTTT
once	TRBV5-1	TRBD1	13	TRBJ1-1	CASRPMGQGEAFF	TGCGCCAGCCGCCCTATGGGACAGGGCGAAGCTTTCTTT
NA	TRBV7-8	NA	17	TRBJ1-1	CASSLPRGGSENTEAFF	TGTGCCAGCAGCCTACCCAGGGGCGGTTCGGAGAACACTGAAGCTTTCTTT
NA	TRBV7-9	TRBD2	14	TRBJ2-7	CASEEGGVKGEQYF	TGTGCCAGCGAAGAGGGAGGGGTAAAAGGCGAGCAGTACTTC
NA	TRBV7-3	NA	15	TRBJ2-3	CASSDSGSSTDTQYF	TGTGCCAGCAGCGACTCAGGGTCTAGCACAGATACGCAGTATTTT
NA	TRBV3-1/TRBV3-2	TRBD1	14	TRBJ1-4	CASSPQGVEEKLFF	TGTGCCAGCAGCCCGCAGGGGGTCGAGGAAAAACTGTTTTTT
NA	TRBV28	NA	13	TRBJ2-7	CASLGDFSYEQYF	TGTGCCAGCCTGGGGGACTTTTCCTACGAGCAGTACTTC
few	TRBV3-1/TRBV3-2	TRBD1	16	TRBJ2-7	CASSQEKTGGPNEQYF	TGTGCCAGCAGCCAAGAAAAGACAGGGGGTCCCAACGAGCAGTACTTC
NA	TRBV12-3/TRBV12-4	NA	11	TRBJ2-2	CASSVTGELFF	TGTGCCAGCAGCGTCACCGGGGAGCTGTTTTTT
NA	TRBV21-1	NA	16	TRBJ2-3	CASSSPPSRGKDTQYF	TGTGCCAGCAGCAGTCCCCCTAGCAGGGGAAAGGATACGCAGTATTTT
NA	TRBV4-3	TRBD1	15	TRBJ1-2	CASSQDRTGHTGYTF	TGCGCCAGCAGCCAAGATCGGACAGGACATACGGGCTACACCTTC
NA	TRBV7-2	NA	13	TRBJ2-3	CASTTPGVQAQYF	TGTGCCAGCACTACTCCAGGGGTACAAGCGCAGTATTTT
NA	TRBV5-4	TRBD2	15	TRBJ2-7	CASSLGGRSSYEQYF	TGTGCCAGCAGCTTGGGCGGGAGGTCCTCCTACGAGCAGTACTTC
NA	TRBV20-1	NA	11	TRBJ1-4	CSARVIEKLFF	TGCAGTGCTAGAGTTATTGAAAAACTGTTTTTT
NA	TRBV4-1	TRBD1	17	TRBJ2-6	CASSQDRGHGGANVLTF	TGCGCCAGCAGCCAGGACAGGGGGCACGGCGGGGCCAACGTCCTGACTTTC
once	TRBV12-5	TRBD2	16	TRBJ2-1	CASGLVAGLGNNEQFF	TGTGCTAGTGGTTTAGTAGCGGGACTCGGTAACAATGAGCAGTTCTTC